This TCR beta chain is from a study of T-cell memory formation after mild COVID-19. Study-level background: TCR clusters mostly belonged to single donors.

Note on this clonotype: Its antigen remains unidentified.

Study results and limitations: The authors did not confirm SARS-CoV-2 specificity of second-wave clones peaking day 37.

From the 5' RACE reads, TCRdb called clonotypes with MiXCR, one entry per CDR3 protein. The repertoire holds approximately 250,000 distinct CDR3 sequences, with roughly 15% as singletons. Sequenced sample: PBMCs or a T cell subset sorted from them (not recorded which). This TCR derives from a man between 18 and 29 years old who had mild COVID-19 (a few samples of this study predate the infection). Cell type and time point are not known.

CDR3 bases: TGCGCCAGCATTAGCGGCACCGGGACAGGGGTGGGTGAGCAGTTCTTC. This gives the protein CASISGTGTGVGEQFF. This chain links TRBV5-1 with TRBJ2-1, with TRBD1 identical over 10 bases. Germline CDR1 reads SGHRS; CDR2 reads YFSETQ. With 6 bases clipped from V and 9 bases from J, the junction kept 15 bases outside the gene matches. CDR3 size: 16 residues.